The next 18 T cell receptor beta chains were all read from a single sample in a study of shared clonotypes between healthy human individuals. TCRdb keeps only in-frame clones here, not all; method: immunoSEQ multiplex PCR. The sample has 1.4 million or so clones; approximately 98.5% are singletons. The sample taken for sequencing was naive CD4+ T cells sorted from blood. Stated subset: CD45RA+ positively selected. The receptors come from a man aged 25 to 40 in good health.

The J gene is TRBJ2-3, the V gene TRBV19; perhaps TRBD2 as D (5 bases). Trimming removed 5 bases from V and 2 bases from J, with 17 bases in between. Germline V CDR1 and CDR2: LNHDA, SQIVND (reference sequence). The CDR3 has 16 residues. The CDR3 DNA sequence: TGTGCCAGTAGTTACGGCACTAGTCTTTCCACAGATACGCAGTATTTT. Its protein is CASSYGTSLSTDTQYF.

This sequence joins TRBV18 and TRBJ2-7, with unresolved D. This CDR3 comprises 16 residues. The germline V gene has CDR1 KGHSH and CDR2 LQKENI. V was pared by 6 bases and J by 0 bases, with 18 bases between. The CDR3: CASSPSRAGLSYEQYF. CDR3 nucleotides: TGTGCCAGCTCTCCCTCCCGGGCAGGTCTCTCCTACGAGCAGTACTTC.

The V call is TRBV9, the J call TRBJ2-1; possibly TRBD1 or TRBD2 for D (6 bases each). The V and J ends lost 0 bases and 1 base respectively, with 17 bases between them. The germline gives CDR1 SGDLS, CDR2 YYNGEE. This CDR3 is built from 18 residues. The CDR3 loop reads CASSVGVFGGTSYNEQFF. CDR3 coding DNA: TGTGCCAGCAGCGTAGGGGTTTTTGGAGGGACATCCTACAATGAGCAGTTCTTC.

The chain is built from TRBV19 and TRBJ2-2; no reliable D call. Germline V gene data show CDR1 as LNHDA and CDR2 as SQIVND (reference sequence). Trimming left V 0 bases short and J 4 bases short, with 9 bases between. This CDR3 comprises 15 residues. CDR3 residues: CASSIDLWGTGELFF. The CDR3, as DNA: TGTGCCAGTAGTATAGATCTATGGGGCACCGGGGAGCTGTTTTTT.

This clone was detected only once. The gene calls are TRBV18 and TRBJ1-5, with TRBD1 matching over 8 bases. Trimming took 2 bases from V and 7 from J; bases not matched to a gene: 10. Germline-derived CDR1 and CDR2 are KGHSH and LQKENI. The CDR3 runs 16 residues. This CDR3 is CASSPTVQGGGQPQHF. The CDR3 nucleotides are TGTGCCAGCTCACCAACGGTACAGGGGGGCGGACAGCCCCAGCATTTT. Based on the CDR3 plus reference TRBV18 and TRBJ1-5, the full variable domain is NAGVMQNPRHLVRRRGQEARLRCSPMKGHSHVYWYRQLPEEGLKFMVYLQKENIIDESGMPKERFSAEFPKEGPSILRIQQVVRGDSAAYFCASSPTVQGGGQPQHFGDGTRLSIL.

The chain links TRBV6-5 to TRBJ2-7; the D is unclear. V was clipped by 0 bases and J by 0 bases, with 9 bases between them. In germline, CDR1 is MNHEY, CDR2 SVGAGI. This CDR3 has 15 amino acids. The CDR3 region is CASSYSERVSYEQYF. CDR3 bases: TGTGCCAGCAGTTACTCCGAGCGTGTCTCCTACGAGCAGTACTTC.

A remark on this clone: This CDR3 is also generated by other DNA sequences in the sample. V usage is TRBV5-1 and J usage is TRBJ2-1; D unresolved. The CDR3 has 15 residues. Between the trimmed V and J ends, which lost 0 bases and 1 base, there was a span of 8 bases. The germline CDR1 and CDR2 sequences are SGHRS and YFSETQ. In DNA form, the CDR3 reads TGCGCCAGCAGCTTGGCCGCCGGGTCCTACAATGAGCAGTTCTTC. Translated: CASSLAAGSYNEQFF.

The chain links TRBV7-3 to TRBJ1-1, with TRBD1 as a possible D gene (5 bases). V lost 1 base, J lost 0 bases, and 15 bases lay in between. From germline, CDR1 is SGHTA and CDR2 FQGTGA. CDR3 length: 17 residues. The CDR3 sequence: CASSLIAGTDMNTEAFF. For the CDR3, the DNA is TGTGCCAGCAGCTTAATCGCCGGGACGGATATGAACACTGAAGCTTTCTTT.

This rearrangement joins TRBV7-2 to TRBJ1-5, with D maybe TRBD1 (5 bases). The V gene lost 3 bases and the J gene lost 4 bases, with 10 bases spanning the gap. There are 14 residues in the CDR3. In germline, CDR1 is SGHTA, CDR2 FQGNSA. The CDR3, as DNA: TGTGCCAGCAGCTTGGGGGGTAAAAATCAGCCCCAGCATTTT. This sequence encodes CASSLGGKNQPQHF.

V is TRBV9 and J is TRBJ2-5, with TRBD2 identical over 9 bases. The CDR3 has 15 amino acids. V was clipped by 4 bases and J by 4 bases; unmatched bases: 8. Germline CDR1 and CDR2: SGDLS and YYNGEE. In DNA, the CDR3 is TGTGCCAGCAGCCTGAATAGCGGGAGAGGAGAGACCCAGTACTTC. Translating gives CASSLNSGRGETQYF.

The chain uses TRBV9 and TRBJ1-2; D gene uncertain. This CDR3 is 13 amino acids long. Germline V gives CDR1 SGDLS, CDR2 YYNGEE. Deletions cut 0 bases from V and 3 bases from J, with 6 bases between. The CDR3, as DNA: TGTGCCAGCAGCGTAGATCAGCACTATGGCTACACCTTC. Its protein product is CASSVDQHYGYTF.

The chain couples TRBV5-1 to TRBJ2-1; D unclear. Trimming cost V 4 bases and J 5 bases, with 16 bases left between them. CDR1 and CDR2 from the germline V gene are SGHRS and YFSETQ. CDR3 length: 15 residues. The CDR3: CASSPDRQNHNEQFF. The CDR3 nucleotides read TGCGCCAGCAGCCCGGACCGCCAAAACCACAATGAGCAGTTCTTC.

This chain uses TRBV5-5 with TRBJ2-5; no clear D. Germline lookup yields CDR1 SGHKS and CDR2 YYEKEE (reference sequence). The CDR3 has 12 amino acids. Trimming took 3 bases from V and 5 from J, leaving 8 bases between them. The CDR3 DNA is TGTGCCAGCAGCTCTGCCGGGGAGACCCAGTACTTC. As protein: CASSSAGETQYF.

The gene calls are TRBV7-2 and TRBJ2-2; 10 nucleotides match TRBD1. The CDR3 is made up of 15 amino acids. Germline loops: CDR1 SGHTA, CDR2 FQGNSA. Trimming removed 2 bases from V and 6 bases from J; junction bases left unmatched: 3. The CDR3 DNA follows: TGTGCCAGCAGCTTACCGGGACAGGGGTCCGGGGAGCTGTTTTTT. It specifies CASSLPGQGSGELFF.

The chain carries TRBV13 and TRBJ2-7; no firm D call. V was cut by 4 bases and J by 1 base, with 5 bases left in between. The CDR3 spans 12 residues. Per germline, CDR1 PRHDT and CDR2 FYEKMQ (reference sequence). The CDR3 loop reads CASSSDSYEQYF. CDR3 bases: TGTGCCAGCAGCTCCGATTCCTACGAGCAGTACTTC.

A single count supports this clone. This sequence joins TRBV15 and TRBJ1-2; 10 nucleotides align to TRBD1. There are 14 residues in the CDR3. J gave up 7 bases and V 8 bases, and 10 bases lay outside the gene matches. Germline CDR1 and CDR2: LNHNV and YYDKDF (reference sequence). The CDR3 sequence is CATDQDRGLSGYTF. CDR3 in DNA: TGTGCCACCGACCAAGACAGGGGGCTCTCTGGCTACACCTTC.

The J gene is TRBJ2-3, the V gene TRBV19; D remains ambiguous. Germline V lookup: CDR1 LNHDA, CDR2 SQIVND (reference sequence). The V end was cut by 2 bases, the J end by 1 base, with 10 bases between. The CDR3 sequence is 15 residues long. The CDR3 nucleotides are TGTGCCAGTAGTATAAGTAGCCTGGGCACAGATACGCAGTATTTT. This codes for CASSISSLGTDTQYF.

A remark on this clone: The identical CDR3 is also encoded by other nucleotide sequences in the sample. The genes are TRBV29-1 and TRBJ1-2; a weak D match, TRBD1 (5 bases). The CDR3 length is 14 residues. CDR1 and CDR2 (germline): SQVTM, ANQGSEA. V shed 3 bases and J shed 4 bases, with 15 bases lying between them. The CDR3 sequence: CSVESGGMGYGYTF. Here the CDR3 DNA reads TGCAGCGTTGAGTCTGGGGGAATGGGCTATGGCTACACCTTC.